The 5 T cell receptor beta chains in this list originate from one sample, sequenced in a study of T cells after yellow fever vaccination. TCRdb analysed the 5' RACE reads with MiXCR anew, one entry per CDR3 protein. The sample has a few hundred thousand distinct CDR3 sequences, over 3.5% seen once. Sequences were derived from PBMCs, sampled 5 days after the yellow fever booster vaccination. The source is a man between 18 and 29 years old who received the YFV17D yellow fever vaccine.

Note on this clonotype: A much larger clone differs by one base, so this may be a read error. No conserved phenylalanine or tryptophan is present at the end of the CDR3, so a read error is the likely explanation. This CDR3 reads CASSYSTGSSYEQYS. For the CDR3, the DNA is TGTGCCAGCAGTTACTCGACAGGGAGCTCCTACGAGCAGTACTCC. The chain employs TRBV6-5 and TRBJ2-7, with TRBD1 identical over 7 bases. Germline CDR1 reads MNHEY; CDR2 reads SVGAGI. This CDR3 is 15 amino acids long. Losses at the gene ends were 0 bases for V and 0 bases for J; bases not matched to a gene: 2.

This clonotype was counted a few times. J is TRBJ1-5 and V is TRBV3-1; D unclear. The germline V gene has CDR1 LGHDT and CDR2 YNNKEL (reference sequence). V gave up 2 bases and J gave up 2 bases, with 7 bases separating them. This CDR3 is built from 14 residues. The CDR3 region has the DNA TGTGCCAGCAGCCAACAAGTCGGCAATCAGCCCCAGCATTTT. It codes for CASSQQVGNQPQHF.

This clonotype occurred many times. This sequence joins TRBV6-5 and TRBJ2-5, with 10 bases that match TRBD2. Germline V gives CDR1 MNHEY, CDR2 SVGAGI. The CDR3 consists of 18 residues. J lost 2 bases, V lost 3 bases, and 12 bases had no gene match. The CDR3 loop is CASSYSGTSDTGQETQYF. The CDR3 DNA sequence: TGTGCCAGCAGTTATTCCGGGACTAGCGATACCGGACAAGAGACCCAGTACTTC.

This rearrangement joins TRBV7-9 to TRBJ1-5; D call uncertain. The CDR3 runs 16 residues. Germline lookup yields CDR1 SEHNR and CDR2 FQNEAQ (reference sequence). V lost 5 bases and J 0 bases, leaving 14 bases between the germline ends. The CDR3 loop reads CASSQDHPYSNQPQHF. For the CDR3, the DNA is TGTGCCAGCAGCCAAGACCATCCTTATAGCAATCAGCCCCAGCATTTT.

The rearrangement uses TRBV5-1 and TRBJ2-7; 11 bases line up with TRBD2. This CDR3 comprises 16 residues. The ends lost 3 bases at V and 3 bases at J; junction bases unmatched: 8. Germline lookup yields CDR1 SGHRS and CDR2 YFSETQ. CDR3 protein: CASSSGPTSGVYEQYV. CDR3 bases: TGCGCCAGCAGCTCCGGGCCGACTAGCGGGGTCTACGAGCAGTACGTC.